Listed below are T cell receptor beta chains from one sample, sequenced in a study of blood T cell repertoires in COVID-19. Data came from immunoSEQ multiplex PCR; TCRdb stores just in-frame clones and leaves some out. In the table there are about 220,000 clones, approximately 83% of which are singletons. The sample taken for sequencing was peripheral blood. These receptors were taken from a woman aged 40 to 49 with active or convalescent COVID-19. Each CDR3 is given with its conserved first and last residue.

>TRBV30|TRBJ1-1
CAWSVSPEAFF
>TRBV27|TRBJ2-7
CASGLSSYEQYF
>TRBV11-2|TRBJ1-1
CASSTTAGLSGLTFF
>TRBV23-1|TRBJ1-1
CASSRWEDRGSNTEAFF
>TRBV5-1|TRBJ1-2
CASSLAGQGQGAQGYTF
>TRBV29-1|TRBJ1-2
CSVSPGQGISYGYTF
>TRBV7-9|TRBJ2-3
CASSSGLDTHTQYF
>TRBV10-3|TRBJ2-5
CATGARRERETQYF
>TRBV5-1|TRBJ1-2
CASSPGQVHGYTF
>TRBV5-6|TRBJ2-1
CASSLGDSYNEQFF
>TRBV25-1|TRBJ1-3
CASSEFPGSYSGNTIYF
>TRBV4-3|TRBJ2-3
CASSQDRSGGTDTQYF
>TRBV7-8|TRBJ1-6
CASSLPGQGAFGSPLHF
>TRBV19|TRBJ1-2
CASSVQGEGYTF
>TRBV7-7|TRBJ1-1
CASSLGQGAEAFF
>TRBV3-1/TRBV3-2|TRBJ1-2
CASSQGEAKGRDYGYTF
>TRBV11-2|TRBJ2-7
CASRPGAGGVWKQYF
>TRBV27|TRBJ2-1
CASSRTGTFNEQFF
>TRBV29-1|TRBJ2-2
CSVDRASNTGELFF
>TRBV5-1|TRBJ1-1
CASSFDRNTEAFF
>TRBV2|TRBJ1-5
CASSRDRWTNQPQHF
>TRBV7-2|TRBJ2-2
CASSLKASANTGELFF
>TRBV9|TRBJ2-1
CASSRGQNPYYNEQFF
>TRBV25-1|TRBJ2-5
CASSASWGLAGTKETQYF
>TRBV2|TRBJ2-6
CASSVLAGAGANVLTF
>TRBV28|TRBJ2-7
CASSVASYVNEQYF
>TRBV30|TRBJ1-5
CAWNRQGGSNQPQHF